This is a list of T cell receptor beta chains from one sample in a study of T cells in Graves' hyperthyroidism and ophthalmopathy. Via MiXCR, TCRdb re-called the multiplex PCR reads, giving one row per CDR3 protein. This sample has about 420,000 distinct CDR3 sequences, with roughly 13% found just once. Sequencing used blood. Receptors originate from a young woman with Graves' hyperthyroidism. Each CDR3 is given with its conserved first and last residue. The order of the fields is V gene, J gene, clone size, D gene, CDR3 DNA, CDR3 protein. A D gene is named only where the DNA matches it firmly. Some rows mark clone size as missing; the rest say once, few, many or name a class of expanded clone.

TRBV30,TRBJ2-7,many,.,TGTGCCTGGAAGGACGGGGGAGACGGCGAGCAGTACTTC,CAWKDGGDGEQYF
TRBV24-1,TRBJ2-3,few,.,TGTGCCACCAGTAGCAGCGGTCGCACAGATACGCAGTATTTT,CATSSSGRTDTQYF
TRBV28,TRBJ1-1,many,.,TGTGCCAGCCTGGAGGGCCCGGGCAACACTGAAGCTTTCTTT,CASLEGPGNTEAFF
TRBV6-2/TRBV6-3,TRBJ2-7,many,.,TGTGCCAGCAGTTATGCCGGGGACGGGGGCTACGAGCAGTACTTC,CASSYAGDGGYEQYF
TRBV10-3,TRBJ1-1,many,.,TGTGCCATCGGGTTCGTGGCAGGAACTCAAGCTTTCTTT,CAIGFVAGTQAFF
TRBV7-2,TRBJ2-1,many,.,TGTGCCAGCAGCTTAGTTCTGACGGGAAGCTCCTACAATGAGCAGTTCTTC,CASSLVLTGSSYNEQFF
TRBV20-1,TRBJ2-2,few,.,TGCAGTGCTAGAGAGAAGGAGGGGGCGACCGGGGAGCTGTTTTTT,CSAREKEGATGELFF
TRBV4-1,TRBJ1-1,few,.,TGCGCCAGCAGCCAATCCGGGGCTCTGAACACTGAAGCTTTCTTT,CASSQSGALNTEAFF
TRBV6-1,TRBJ2-7,many,TRBD1,TGTGCCAGCAGTCCCACGGGACAGGGTAACGAGCAGTACTTC,CASSPTGQGNEQYF
TRBV5-1,TRBJ1-4,few,TRBD1,TGCGCCAGCAGTGTAGGACAGGGGTACGAAAAACTGTTTTTT,CASSVGQGYEKLFF
TRBV2,TRBJ2-7,many,TRBD1,TGTGCCAGCAGGCCGGGACAGGGGGTCTACGAGCAGTACTTC,CASRPGQGVYEQYF
TRBV13,TRBJ2-7,many,.,TGTGCCAGCAGCTCGAACGTCCCTCGGGGCGAGCAGTACTTC,CASSSNVPRGEQYF
TRBV28,TRBJ1-2,many,.,TGTGCCAGCAGTTTAAGTGCCGGGAGCTACACCTTC,CASSLSAGSYTF
TRBV6-1,TRBJ1-1,many,.,TGTGCCAGCAGTAAAGAACCCCCCGGTGGGAACACTGAAGCTTTCTTT,CASSKEPPGGNTEAFF
TRBV7-7,TRBJ2-7,many,.,TGTGCTAGCAGCTTCCAGGACTCATCCTACGAGCAGTACTTC,CASSFQDSSYEQYF
TRBV2,TRBJ2-4,many,.,TGTGCCAGCAGGGGCACAAAGAGACCGGGGGTAGCCAAAAACATTCAGTACTTC,CASRGTKRPGVAKNIQYF
TRBV6-1,TRBJ2-7,many,.,TGTGCCAGCAGCTATGTGATGGGGCAGGGACCTCCCGCCTACGAGCAGTACTTC,CASSYVMGQGPPAYEQYF
TRBV15,TRBJ2-1,many,.,TGTGCCACCAGCGGATCCCCGCTGAGCCGAACCTACAATGAGCAGTTCTTC,CATSGSPLSRTYNEQFF
TRBV30,TRBJ2-7,many,.,TGTGCCTGGAGTGTAAAGACTGCCTTTAGGGAGCAGTACTTC,CAWSVKTAFREQYF
TRBV30,TRBJ2-3,many,.,TGTGCCTGGAGTGTGGCCCCACCGGCCTACACAGATACGCAGTATTTT,CAWSVAPPAYTDTQYF
TRBV6-1,TRBJ2-1,many,.,TGTGCCAGCAGTGCTCAGGGTAGCTCCTACAATGAGCAGTTCTTC,CASSAQGSSYNEQFF
TRBV20-1,TRBJ2-5,many,TRBD2,TGCAGTGCTGTCCGGCCGAGCGGGAGAGGAGAGACCCAGTACTTC,CSAVRPSGRGETQYF
TRBV19,TRBJ2-7,.,.,TGTGCCAGTAGTATCGCGGTGAACTACGAGCAGTACTTC,CASSIAVNYEQYF
TRBV3-1,TRBJ2-1,few,TRBD2,TGTGCCAGCAGCCAAGATCCTGAGACTAGCGGGAGAGAGCAGTTCTTC,CASSQDPETSGREQFF
TRBV27,TRBJ2-5,many,TRBD2,TGTGCCAGCAGCTATAGCGGGTCGGGGACCCAGTACTTC,CASSYSGSGTQYF
TRBV6-1,TRBJ1-6,many,TRBD1,TGTGCCAGCAGTAACGACAGGGGGCGAGATTCACCCCTCCACTTT,CASSNDRGRDSPLHF
TRBV27,TRBJ2-3,few,.,TGTGCCAGCAGTCTGCAGGGGGGATCAAGCACAGATACGCAGTATTTT,CASSLQGGSSTDTQYF
TRBV4-2,TRBJ2-1,.,.,TGTGCCAGCAGCCAAGACAGGGCTGGCAATGAGCAGTTCTTC,CASSQDRAGNEQFF
TRBV20-1,TRBJ2-7,.,.,TGCAGTGCTAGAGATCTTGTGGCCTACGAGCAGTACTTC,CSARDLVAYEQYF
TRBV5-5,TRBJ2-1,.,.,TGTGCCAGCAGCTTGGCGCCTAGCGAATACAATGAGCAGTTCTTC,CASSLAPSEYNEQFF
TRBV5-5,TRBJ2-7,many,.,TGTGCCAGCAGCACTTTGGGCACTAGGAACGAGCAGTACTTC,CASSTLGTRNEQYF
TRBV7-2,TRBJ2-1,many,.,TGTGCCAGCAGCTTAGATCTTGGGTCTAGTCACTACAATGAGCAGTTCTTC,CASSLDLGSSHYNEQFF
TRBV9,TRBJ2-7,.,TRBD1,TGTGCCAGCAGCGTAGAAGGGACAGCCTCCTACGAGCAGTACTTC,CASSVEGTASYEQYF
TRBV28,TRBJ2-3,.,.,TGTGCCAGCAGTCCCCCCTCAGTGGATACGCAGTATTTT,CASSPPSVDTQYF
TRBV29-1,TRBJ2-3,many,TRBD2,TGCAGCGTTACAACGACTAGCGGGAGCGATACGCAGTATTTT,CSVTTTSGSDTQYF
TRBV7-9,TRBJ2-6,.,.,TGTGCCAGCAGCCCGACCCCCGGGGCCTTAACTGGGGCCAACGTCCTGACTTTC,CASSPTPGALTGANVLTF
TRBV7-8,TRBJ2-5,few,.,TGTGCCAGCAGCCCGGAACGGGATCAAGAGACCCAGTACTTC,CASSPERDQETQYF
TRBV10-3,TRBJ2-1,.,TRBD1,TGTGCCACCGGGACAGAGATTAGCAATGAGCAGTTCTTC,CATGTEISNEQFF
TRBV28,TRBJ2-5,many,.,TGTGCCAGCAGTACCGGGACAAGACAAGAGACCCAGTACTTC,CASSTGTRQETQYF
TRBV28,TRBJ2-6,many,TRBD1,TGTGCCAGCGCCACAGGGGGCTCTGGGGCCAACGTCCTGACTTTC,CASATGGSGANVLTF
TRBV7-2,TRBJ2-2,many,.,TGTGCCAGCAGCTTACTGGGGACCGGGGAGCTGTTTTTT,CASSLLGTGELFF
TRBV2,TRBJ1-3,many,.,TGTGCCAGCACCGAATCTGGAAACACCATATATTTT,CASTESGNTIYF
TRBV12-3/TRBV12-4,TRBJ1-3,many,.,TGTGCCAGCAGTTACCAACAGGTCACTTTACGAAACACCATATATTTT,CASSYQQVTLRNTIYF
TRBV29-1,TRBJ2-1,many,.,TGCAGCGTGACAGGGAGGTCCTACAATGAGCAGTTCTTC,CSVTGRSYNEQFF
TRBV9,TRBJ2-1,many,.,TGTGCCAGCAGCGTAGTCCAGGTATACAATGAGCAGTTCTTC,CASSVVQVYNEQFF
TRBV5-1,TRBJ2-1,.,.,TGCGCCAGCAGCTCAAGAGGGGGAACAGCTTACAATGAGCAGTTCTTC,CASSSRGGTAYNEQFF
TRBV3-1,TRBJ1-1,many,TRBD1,TGTGCCAGCAGCCTCGGACAGGGAGGCACTGAAGCTTTCTTT,CASSLGQGGTEAFF
TRBV28,TRBJ1-6,many,.,TGTGCCAGCGGAAATTCACCCCTCCACTTT,CASGNSPLHF